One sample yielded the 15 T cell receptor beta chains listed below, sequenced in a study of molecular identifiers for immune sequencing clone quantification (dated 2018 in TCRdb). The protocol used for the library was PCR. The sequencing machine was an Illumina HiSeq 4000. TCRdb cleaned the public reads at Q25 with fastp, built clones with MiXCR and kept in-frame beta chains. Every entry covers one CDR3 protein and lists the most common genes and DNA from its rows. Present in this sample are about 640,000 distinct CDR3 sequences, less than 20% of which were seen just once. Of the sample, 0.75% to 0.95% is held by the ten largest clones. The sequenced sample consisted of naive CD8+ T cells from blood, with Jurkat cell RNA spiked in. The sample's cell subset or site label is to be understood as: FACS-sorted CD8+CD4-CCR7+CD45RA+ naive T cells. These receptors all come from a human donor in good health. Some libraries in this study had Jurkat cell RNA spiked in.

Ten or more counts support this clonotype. CDR3 in DNA: TGCGCCAGCAGCCAGGACAGGGGTTCAGGGGATGAGCAGTTCTTC. Translating it yields CASSQDRGSGDEQFF. The chain couples TRBV4-3 to TRBJ2-1, with 9 bases fitting TRBD1. Germline CDR1 LGHNA, CDR2 YSLEER. The length of the CDR3 is 15 residues. V shed 3 bases, J shed 8 bases, and the junction held 8 bases outside the gene matches.

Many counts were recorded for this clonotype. The CDR3 DNA reads TGTGCCAGCGTCCGGGGCTCGGGGAATGAGCAGTTCTTC. Protein: CASVRGSGNEQFF. This chain links TRBV6-2 or TRBV6-3 with TRBJ2-1, with D perhaps TRBD1 or TRBD2 (5 bases each). The CDR3 has 13 residues. Per the germline V gene, CDR1 is MNHEY and CDR2 is SVGEGT. V was clipped by 8 bases and J by 7 bases, with 15 bases between them.

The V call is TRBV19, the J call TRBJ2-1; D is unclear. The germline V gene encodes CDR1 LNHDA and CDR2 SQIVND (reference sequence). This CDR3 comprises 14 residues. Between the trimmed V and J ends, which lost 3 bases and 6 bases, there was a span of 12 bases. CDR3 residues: CASSIGSPFNEQFF. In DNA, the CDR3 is TGTGCCAGTAGTATTGGTTCCCCCTTCAATGAGCAGTTCTTC.

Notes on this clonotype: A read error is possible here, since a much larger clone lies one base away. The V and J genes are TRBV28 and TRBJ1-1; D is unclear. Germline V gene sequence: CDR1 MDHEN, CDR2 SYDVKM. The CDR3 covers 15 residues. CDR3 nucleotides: TGTGCCAGCAGTTTATTCGGGCAGCCGAACACTGAAGTTTTCTTT. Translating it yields CASSLFGQPNTEVFF.

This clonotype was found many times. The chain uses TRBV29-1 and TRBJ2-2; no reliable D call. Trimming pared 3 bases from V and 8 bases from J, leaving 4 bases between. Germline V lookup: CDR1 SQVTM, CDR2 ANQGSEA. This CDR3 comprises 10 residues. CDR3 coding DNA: TGCAGCGTTGAGGATGGGGAGCTGTTTTTT. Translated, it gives CSVEDGELFF.

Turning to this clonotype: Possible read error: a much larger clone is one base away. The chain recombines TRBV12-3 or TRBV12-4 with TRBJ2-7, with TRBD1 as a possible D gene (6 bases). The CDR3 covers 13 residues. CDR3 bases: TGTGCCAGCAGTCTGGCCAGGGGAGTCGAGCAGTGCTTC. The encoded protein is CASSLARGVEQCF.

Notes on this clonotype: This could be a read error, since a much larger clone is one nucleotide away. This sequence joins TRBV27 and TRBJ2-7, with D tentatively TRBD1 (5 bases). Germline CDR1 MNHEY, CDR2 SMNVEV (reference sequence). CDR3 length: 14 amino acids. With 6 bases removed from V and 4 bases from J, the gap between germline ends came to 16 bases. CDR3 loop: CASRSPRGWYEQYF. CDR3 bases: TGTGCCAGCAGGTCTCCAAGGGGCTGGTACGAGCAGTACTTC.

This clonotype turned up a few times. The CDR3 DNA reads TGTGCCAGTAGTATTCCCCCCGGGGGCACTGAAGCTTTCTTT. It encodes CASSIPPGGTEAFF. V gene TRBV19 combines with J gene TRBJ1-1, with D maybe TRBD1 (5 bases). V gave up 3 bases and J gave up 4 bases, with 12 bases separating them. The CDR3 has 14 amino acids. Germline V lookup: CDR1 LNHDA, CDR2 SQIVND (reference sequence).

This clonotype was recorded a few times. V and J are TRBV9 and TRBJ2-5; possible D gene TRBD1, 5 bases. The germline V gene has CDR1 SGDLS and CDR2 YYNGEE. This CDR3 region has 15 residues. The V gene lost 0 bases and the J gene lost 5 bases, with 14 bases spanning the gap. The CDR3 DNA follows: TGTGCCAGCAGCGTAGATCCAGGGAACTTGGAGACCCAGTACTTC. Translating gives CASSVDPGNLETQYF.

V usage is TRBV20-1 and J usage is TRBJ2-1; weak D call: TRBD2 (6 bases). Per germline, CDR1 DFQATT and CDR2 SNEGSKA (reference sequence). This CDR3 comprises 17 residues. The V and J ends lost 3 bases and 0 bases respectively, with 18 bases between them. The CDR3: CSARDYSTPSSYNEQFF. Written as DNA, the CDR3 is TGCAGTGCTAGGGACTACTCAACTCCAAGCTCCTACAATGAGCAGTTCTTC.

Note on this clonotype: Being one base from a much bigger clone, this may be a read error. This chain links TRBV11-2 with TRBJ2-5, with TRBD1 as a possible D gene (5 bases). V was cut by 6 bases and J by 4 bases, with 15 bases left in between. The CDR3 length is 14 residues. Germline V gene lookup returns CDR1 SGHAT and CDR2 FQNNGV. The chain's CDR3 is CASSSDIYRETQYF. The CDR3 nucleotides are TGTGCCAGCAGTTCGGACATCTACCGAGAGACCCAGTACTTC.

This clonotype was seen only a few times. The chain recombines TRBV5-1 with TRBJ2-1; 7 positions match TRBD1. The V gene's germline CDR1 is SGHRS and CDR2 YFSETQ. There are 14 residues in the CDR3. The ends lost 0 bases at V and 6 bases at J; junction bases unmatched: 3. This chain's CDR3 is CASSLGGQFNEQFF. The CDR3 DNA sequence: TGCGCCAGCAGCTTGGGGGGACAGTTCAATGAGCAGTTCTTC.

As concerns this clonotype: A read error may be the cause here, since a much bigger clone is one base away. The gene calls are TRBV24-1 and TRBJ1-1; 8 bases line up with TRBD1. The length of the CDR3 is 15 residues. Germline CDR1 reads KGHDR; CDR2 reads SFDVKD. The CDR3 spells CATSDTRTGNTGAFF. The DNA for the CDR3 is TGTGCCACCAGTGATACCCGGACAGGGAACACTGGAGCTTTCTTT.

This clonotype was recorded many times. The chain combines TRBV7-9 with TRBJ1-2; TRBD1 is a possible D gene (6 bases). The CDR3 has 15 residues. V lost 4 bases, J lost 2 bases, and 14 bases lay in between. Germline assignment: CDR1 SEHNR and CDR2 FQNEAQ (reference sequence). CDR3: CASSSQTGANYGYTF. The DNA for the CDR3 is TGTGCCAGCAGCTCCCAGACAGGAGCCAACTATGGCTACACCTTC.

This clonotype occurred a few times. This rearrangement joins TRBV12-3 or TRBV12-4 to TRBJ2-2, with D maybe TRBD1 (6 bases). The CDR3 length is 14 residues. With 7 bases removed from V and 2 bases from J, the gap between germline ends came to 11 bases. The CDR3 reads CASIKTGNTGELFF. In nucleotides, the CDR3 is TGTGCCAGCATTAAGACAGGAAACACCGGGGAGCTGTTTTTT.